These 14 T cell receptor beta chains share one sample of origin, sequenced in a study of regulatory T cells in long-lasting Graves disease. Time point given: newly diagnosed GD, antithyroid drugs for less than 3 months. Isolated PBMC RNA provided the starting material for the TCR library. Through Arm-PCR of CDR3 regions and iRepertoire HTBI primers, TCR beta libraries were built. TCRdb used MiXCR to reprocess the multiplex PCR reads, holding one entry per CDR3 protein. The data contain 400,000 to 500,000 distinct CDR3 sequences, 15% of them seen just once; the ten biggest clones take up roughly 17%. The same specimen was also included in a second study, on T cells in Graves' hyperthyroidism and ophthalmopathy.

Sequencing used peripheral blood mononuclear cells (PBMCs), obtained at new diagnosis, from a patient treated with antithyroid drugs. The receptors stem from a woman aged 25 to 39 with Graves disease.

This clonotype came up many times. The chain uses TRBV2 and TRBJ1-6, with 8 nucleotides matching TRBD1. After removal of 6 bases from V and 6 bases from J, the junction contained 7 bases not matched to a gene. CDR1 is SNHLY, CDR2 FYNNEI, per germline. The CDR3 is made up of 15 amino acids. The CDR3 reads CASRAQGALNSPLHF. The DNA of the CDR3 is TGTGCCAGCAGAGCCCAGGGGGCACTTAATTCACCCCTCCACTTT. Variable domain in full (rest from reference TRBV2 and TRBJ1-6): EPEVTQTPSHQVTQMGQEVILRCVPISNHLYFYWYRQILGQKVEFLVSFYNNEISEKSEIFDDQFSVERPDGSNFTLKIRSTKLEDSAMYFCASRAQGALNSPLHFGNGTRLTVT.

The chain couples TRBV20-1 to TRBJ2-6, with 7 bases aligning to TRBD1. V shed 0 bases and J 4 bases; nucleotides not matched to a gene: 12. The CDR3 totals 18 residues. CDR1 and CDR2 from the germline V gene are DFQATT and SNEGSKA (reference sequence). The CDR3 is CSARDFTGVAGGANVLTF. The CDR3 DNA reads TGCAGTGCTAGAGACTTCACAGGGGTTGCAGGAGGGGCCAACGTCCTGACTTTC.

Ten or more counts support this clonotype. The rearrangement joins TRBV6-1 to TRBJ1-2; unclear D gene. The CDR3 totals 10 residues. Trimming took 10 bases from V and 3 from J, leaving 6 bases between them. Germline assignment: CDR1 MNHNS and CDR2 SASEGT. This chain's CDR3 is CATLYYGYTF. The CDR3 DNA reads TGTGCCACCTTGTACTATGGCTACACCTTC.

Turning to this clonotype: Given a much more abundant clone one base away, this may be a read error. This sequence joins TRBV11-2 and TRBJ2-7, with D maybe TRBD2 (5 bases). The CDR3 loop spans 14 amino acids. Germline assignment: CDR1 SGHAT and CDR2 FQNNGV. CDR3 in amino acids: CAGSAGVGPYEQYF. As DNA, the CDR3 is TGTGCCGGCAGCGCCGGGGTTGGTCCCTACGAGCAGTACTTC.

This chain connects TRBV5-1 to TRBJ2-5, with no clear D. CDR1 is SGHRS, CDR2 YFSETQ, per germline. The CDR3 is 14 amino acids. V was trimmed by 1 base and J by 2 bases, leaving 9 bases between them. DNA of the CDR3: TGCGCCAGCAGCTTGTCGCAGATACAAGAGACCCAGTACTTC. Translation gives CASSLSQIQETQYF. Full variable domain (remainder filled in from reference TRBV5-1 and TRBJ2-5): KAGVTQTPRYLIKTRGQQVTLSCSPISGHRSVSWYQQTPGQGLQFLFEYFSETQRNKGNFPGRFSGRQFSNSRSEMNVSTLELGDSALYLCASSLSQIQETQYFGPGTRLLVL.

This clonotype has at least ten counts. This chain uses TRBV24-1 with TRBJ2-5, with D possibly TRBD2 on 5 matching bases. V gave up 6 bases and J gave up 7 bases, with 11 bases separating them. This CDR3 has 12 residues. Germline assignment: CDR1 KGHDR and CDR2 SFDVKD. The CDR3 nucleotides are TGTGCCACCAGTCGGGGAATGGGGACCCAGTACTTC. Residues: CATSRGMGTQYF.

This clonotype was counted at least ten times. The V gene is TRBV30, the J gene TRBJ1-1; no definite D call. The germline gives CDR1 GTSNPN, CDR2 SVGIG (reference sequence). This CDR3 region has 11 residues. Trimming removed 4 bases from V and 4 bases from J, with 7 bases in between. The CDR3 reads CAWNTLTEAFF. For the CDR3, the DNA is TGTGCCTGGAATACTCTCACTGAAGCTTTCTTT.

This clonotype was detected ten times or more. The gene calls are TRBV15 and TRBJ2-5; D perhaps matches TRBD1 (6 bases). The ends were cut back, 7 bases at V and 9 bases at J, with 27 bases in the middle. The CDR3 contains 16 residues. The germline V gene encodes CDR1 LNHNV and CDR2 YYDKDF (reference sequence). CDR3 sequence: CATNRVAAVAEGAQYF. CDR3 bases: TGTGCCACCAACCGGGTCGCAGCAGTCGCCGAGGGGGCCCAGTACTTC.

In this sample, this clonotype turned up a few times. The J gene is TRBJ2-2, the V gene TRBV12-5; the match to TRBD2 covers 8 bases. CDR1 and CDR2 from the germline V gene are LGHNT and FRNRAP. The CDR3 loop spans 13 amino acids. CDR3 region: CAIPGLGAGELFF. The CDR3 bases are TGTGCAATTCCGGGACTAGGGGCCGGGGAGCTGTTTTTT.

The rearrangement links TRBV9 to TRBJ2-3; D might be TRBD1 or TRBD2, each matching 5 bases. Germline lookup yields CDR1 SGDLS and CDR2 YYNGEE. The CDR3 is 15 residues long. Deletions cut 0 bases from V and 1 base from J, with 9 bases between. In DNA, the CDR3 is TGTGCCAGCAGCGTAGCGGGGCTTCGCACAGATACGCAGTATTTT. Its translation: CASSVAGLRTDTQYF.

This clonotype was seen at least ten times. V is TRBV15 and J is TRBJ1-1; perhaps TRBD1 as D (6 bases). Trimming shortened V by 5 bases and J by 1 base, and 17 bases separated the two germline ends. This CDR3 region has 16 residues. The germline CDR1 and CDR2 sequences are LNHNV and YYDKDF (reference sequence). CDR3 nucleotides: TGTGCCACCAGCCCGGGACAAACCGGACGGAACACTGAAGCTTTCTTT. Its translation is CATSPGQTGRNTEAFF.

This clonotype has ten or more counts. The genes are TRBV14 and TRBJ2-1; perhaps TRBD1 as D (5 bases). CDR3 size: 19 residues. V lost 4 bases to trimming and J lost 3 bases, with 25 bases between them. Germline V gives CDR1 SGHDN, CDR2 FVKESK. CDR3: CASSPRGGPDSWLYNEQFF. In nucleotides, the CDR3 is TGTGCCAGCAGCCCAAGGGGTGGACCCGACTCGTGGCTCTACAATGAGCAGTTCTTC.

Many counts were recorded for this clonotype. The gene calls are TRBV11-2 and TRBJ2-7; weak D call: TRBD2 (6 bases). The CDR3 is made up of 14 amino acids. In germline, CDR1 is SGHAT, CDR2 FQNNGV. Trimming removed 2 bases at V and 9 bases at J, with 17 bases between. The CDR3 DNA follows: TGTGCCAGCAGCTTAAATTCACCGGGACTCGGGCAGTACTTC. This codes for CASSLNSPGLGQYF.

The chain has TRBV27 and TRBJ2-1; TRBD1 is a possible D gene (7 bases). V dropped 7 bases and J dropped 0 bases, with 19 bases sitting between them. The CDR3 consists of 17 residues. Germline V CDR1 and CDR2: MNHEY, SMNVEV (reference sequence). CDR3 nucleotide sequence: TGTGCCAGCACCACCGCAGGGACAGCGGGCTCCTACAATGAGCAGTTCTTC. The encoded protein is CASTTAGTAGSYNEQFF.